This TCR beta chain derives from a study of blood T cell repertoires in COVID-19. For the study at large: Sources were T cells, B-cell-depleted T cells, or PBMCs; the material itself was cDNA or gDNA.

Germline V gene data show CDR1 as SGDLS and CDR2 as YYNGEE. Trimming took off 0 bases at V and 3 bases at J, with 9 bases between the two ends. The length of the CDR3 is 15 residues. Generated by immunoSEQ multiplex PCR, the TCRdb table keeps only in-frame clones and is missing some. The sample has about 390,000 clones; about 87% are singletons. Cohorts were determined from participant-reported clinical history. Cohort 3 donors counted as recovered after two negative PCRs, clearance, or resolved symptoms. The V gene is TRBV9, the J gene TRBJ1-4; no firm D call. This receptor was taken from a woman aged 45-60 years who had recovered from COVID-19. The sample was PBMCs or T cells enriched from blood (not recorded which). Written as DNA, the CDR3 is TGTGCCAGCAGCGTAGAAAACAGACCTAATGAAAAACTGTTTTTT. This encodes CASSVENRPNEKLFF.